The T cell receptor (beta chain) described here comes from a study of cytomegalovirus exposure and HLA in healthy donors. Whole-study context: The early release's HLA-typed donors yielded some 85 million unique TCRs. Study-wide points: Segments of the TCR beta V type were, in most cases, productive about 87% or about 30% of the time in an earlier analysis. At a 0.05 false discovery rate, a later analysis found around 15,000 TCR beta sequences to be associated with HLA alleles.

Regarding this clone: Its antigen remains unidentified.

PCR employed 60 Vbeta and 13 Jbeta primers. This table comes from immunoSEQ multiplex PCR, and its TCRdb copy is limited to in-frame clones, with some not included. The sample carries tens of thousands of clones, 87% recorded once. V lost 6 bases to trimming and J lost 1 base, with 12 bases between them. This CDR3 has 14 amino acids. CDR1 MNHEY and CDR2 SMNVEV come from the germline V gene (reference sequence). The receptor's source is a woman in her 40s in good health and CMV-seropositive. Material: PBMCs. The chain employs TRBV27 and TRBJ1-1; a weak D match, TRBD1 (6 bases). CDR3 amino acids: CASSPGHRNTEAFF. The CDR3 DNA reads TGTGCCAGCAGCCCGGGACACAGGAACACTGAAGCTTTCTTT.